A single sample is the source of the 18 T cell receptor beta chains below, sequenced in a study of control samples from healthy donors and cancer patients. Clones were read by immunoSEQ multiplex PCR, and TCRdb kept only the in-frame ones, dropping some. The table lists roughly 23,000 clones, roughly 84% of them singletons. The sample consisted of PBMCs. The receptors originated from a man aged 55-75 years with head and neck cancer.

Only one count was recorded for this clone. This chain links TRBV7-2 with TRBJ2-2; TRBD2 matches at 8 bases. The germline V gene encodes CDR1 SGHTA and CDR2 FQGNSA. After removal of 5 bases from V and 1 base from J, the junction contained 6 bases not matched to a gene. This CDR3 spans 16 amino acids. The chain's CDR3 is CASSTSGGLNTGELFF. Written as DNA, the CDR3 is TGTGCCAGCAGCACGAGCGGGGGTCTGAACACCGGGGAGCTGTTTTTT.

This clone was counted a single time. The chain employs TRBV30 and TRBJ2-7; D might be TRBD1 (5 bases). Trimming took off 2 bases at V and 4 bases at J, with 6 bases between the two ends. This CDR3 comprises 11 residues. The germline V gene has CDR1 GTSNPN and CDR2 SVGIG (reference sequence). For the CDR3, the DNA is TGTGCCTGGAGTACAGGTTACGAGCAGTACTTC. Its protein is CAWSTGYEQYF.

The chain carries TRBV3-1 (or the pseudogene TRBV3-2) and TRBJ2-5; 7 bases map to TRBD1. The CDR3 runs 16 residues. The J segment lost 5 bases and the V segment lost 1 base, leaving 10 bases of the junction unmatched. Per germline, CDR1 LGHDT and CDR2 YNNKEL (reference sequence). Written as DNA, the CDR3 is TGTGCCAGCAGCCAAGGCCGACAGGGAGTGGGGGAGACCCAGTACTTC. Its translation: CASSQGRQGVGETQYF.

The gene calls are TRBV7-9 and TRBJ2-7, with D maybe TRBD1 (5 bases). Between the trimmed V and J ends, which lost 0 bases and 5 bases, there was a span of 14 bases. This CDR3 contains 15 residues. The germline CDR1 and CDR2 sequences are SEHNR and FQNEAQ (reference sequence). The CDR3 DNA is TGTGCCAGCAGCTTAGCGCTCGGACATGGGGACGAGCAGTACTTC. This encodes CASSLALGHGDEQYF.

J is TRBJ1-2 and V is TRBV19, with 7 nucleotides matching TRBD1. This CDR3 is 14 amino acids long. V trimming: 4 bases; J trimming: 6 bases; junction bases outside the gene matches: 8. CDR1 and CDR2 from the germline V gene are LNHDA and SQIVND (reference sequence). CDR3 in amino acids: CASSTGRDSDGYTF. The CDR3 region has the DNA TGTGCCAGTAGTACGGGCCGGGACAGCGATGGCTACACCTTC.

CDR3 protein: CASSAPGQGFTEAFF. CDR3 sequence (DNA): TGTGCCAGCAGCGCACCGGGACAGGGGTTTACTGAAGCTTTCTTT. The rearrangement uses TRBV7-9 and TRBJ1-1, with 10 bases matching TRBD1. V was clipped by 5 bases and J by 5 bases; unmatched bases: 8. Germline V lookup: CDR1 SEHNR, CDR2 FQNEAQ (reference sequence). This CDR3 has 15 residues.

V and J are TRBV5-1 and TRBJ2-2, with D perhaps TRBD1 or TRBD2 (6 bases each). Trimming stripped 2 bases from V and 0 bases from J, with 8 bases between. Germline loops: CDR1 SGHRS, CDR2 YFSETQ. The CDR3 length is 15 residues. In nucleotides, the CDR3 is TGCGCCAGCAGCTTTGGGGGGCCGAACACCGGGGAGCTGTTTTTT. Translated: CASSFGGPNTGELFF.

The chain joins TRBV7-8 to TRBJ1-2; 8 nucleotides agree with TRBD1. Per the germline V gene, CDR1 is SGHVS and CDR2 is FQNEAQ. The ends lost 5 bases at V and 4 bases at J; junction bases unmatched: 9. This CDR3 spans 15 amino acids. The CDR3 nucleotides read TGTGCCAGCAGCCTCGACAGGGGCCCTCGCTATGGCTACACCTTC. Protein product: CASSLDRGPRYGYTF. Combining the CDR3 with reference TRBV7-8 and TRBJ1-2 gives the whole variable domain GAGVSQSPRYKVAKRGQDVALRCDPISGHVSLFWYQQALGQGPEFLTYFQNEAQLDKSGLPSDRFFAERPEGSVSTLKIQRTQQEDSAVYLCASSLDRGPRYGYTFGSGTRLTVV.

This rearrangement joins TRBV5-6 to TRBJ1-4; TRBD1 aligns across 9 bases. The CDR3 consists of 15 residues. The germline CDR1 and CDR2 sequences are SGHDT and YYEEEE. With 2 bases clipped from V and 4 bases from J, the junction kept 3 bases outside the gene matches. DNA for the CDR3: TGTGCCAGCAGCTTTCTGACAGGGGGTAATGAAAAACTGTTTTTT. The encoded protein is CASSFLTGGNEKLFF.

The chain couples TRBV6-5 to TRBJ2-2; no firm D call. V dropped 2 bases and J dropped 6 bases, with 7 bases sitting between them. The CDR3 covers 13 residues. Germline CDR1 is MNHEY and CDR2 is SVGAGI. The DNA of the CDR3 is TGTGCCAGCAGTTACGGGAAAGCCGGGGAGCTGTTTTTT. This sequence encodes CASSYGKAGELFF.

The chain has TRBV24-1 and TRBJ2-2, with 7 bases matching TRBD1. Trimming at V came to 9 bases and at J to 5 bases, leaving 11 bases not matched to a gene. Per the germline V gene, CDR1 is KGHDR and CDR2 is SFDVKD. This CDR3 has 15 amino acids. CDR3 DNA sequence: TGTGCCACCTCTAGGGGGCAGAGGGGTACCGGGGAGCTGTTTTTT. Translated, it gives CATSRGQRGTGELFF.

The V call is TRBV7-2, the J call TRBJ2-7; D not resolved. Germline V gene data show CDR1 as SGHTA and CDR2 as FQGNSA. The V end lost 2 bases, the J end lost 4 bases, and 9 bases lay between the germline ends. There are 13 residues in the CDR3. The CDR3 spells CASSLTEVYEQYF. The CDR3, as DNA: TGTGCCAGCAGCTTAACAGAGGTGTACGAGCAGTACTTC. Full variable domain (outside the CDR3, taken from reference TRBV7-2 and TRBJ2-7): GAGVSQSPSNKVTEKGKDVELRCDPISGHTALYWYRQSLGQGLEFLIYFQGNSAPDKSGLPSDRFSAERTGGSVSTLTIQRTQQEDSAVYLCASSLTEVYEQYFGPGTRLTVT.

V and J are TRBV6-6 and TRBJ1-6, with no clear D. With 6 bases removed from V and 0 bases from J, the gap between germline ends came to 9 bases. Germline CDR1 MNHNY, CDR2 SVGAGI (reference sequence). The CDR3 contains 15 residues. CDR3 bases: TGTGCCAGCAGCTCCGGTGACTCCTATAATTCACCCCTCCACTTT. Its protein is CASSSGDSYNSPLHF.

This rearrangement joins TRBV25-1 to TRBJ1-4, with a possible D match to TRBD1 (6 bases). The CDR3 runs to 15 residues. Germline V lookup: CDR1 MGHDK, CDR2 SYGVNS. The V end lost 1 base, the J end lost 8 bases, and 14 bases lay between the germline ends. The CDR3 region has the DNA TGTGCCAGCAGTGAATTTAATGGCAGGGGAGAAAAACTGTTTTTT. Its protein product is CASSEFNGRGEKLFF. Combining the CDR3 with reference TRBV25-1 and TRBJ1-4 gives the whole variable domain EADIYQTPRYLVIGTGKKITLECSQTMGHDKMYWYQQDPGMELHLIHYSYGVNSTEKGDLSSESTVSRIRTEHFPLTLESARPSHTSQYLCASSEFNGRGEKLFFGSGTQLSVL.

This clone has a handful of counts. The chain has TRBV7-2 and TRBJ1-6; D is perhaps TRBD1 (6 bases). Germline values: CDR1 SGHTA, CDR2 FQGNSA. V lost 2 bases to trimming and J lost 7 bases, with 12 bases between them. CDR3 size: 15 residues. CDR3 sequence: CASSLQGKQNSPLHF. The CDR3 nucleotides read TGTGCCAGCAGCTTACAGGGGAAGCAGAATTCACCCCTCCACTTT.

The chain carries TRBV11-2 and TRBJ2-3; D is undetermined. Trimming took off 0 bases at V and 7 bases at J, with 8 bases between the two ends. The CDR3 has 13 amino acids. Germline CDR1 SGHAT, CDR2 FQNNGV. The CDR3 DNA sequence: TGTGCCAGCAGCTTAGATACCCCTCATACGCAGTATTTT. This sequence encodes CASSLDTPHTQYF. Full variable domain (outside the CDR3, taken from reference TRBV11-2 and TRBJ2-3): EAGVAQSPRYKIIEKRQSVAFWCNPISGHATLYWYQQILGQGPKLLIQFQNNGVVDDSQLPKDRFSAERLKGVDSTLKIQPAKLEDSAVYLCASSLDTPHTQYFGPGTRLTVL.

This sequence joins TRBV19 and TRBJ1-5; tentatively, D is TRBD1 (6 bases). The CDR3 consists of 15 residues. Trimming took off 3 bases at V and 3 bases at J, with 12 bases between the two ends. The germline V gene has CDR1 LNHDA and CDR2 SQIVND (reference sequence). The CDR3 coding sequence is TGTGCCAGTAGTATCCCCAGGGGCGCCAATCAGCCCCAGCATTTT. Protein sequence: CASSIPRGANQPQHF. Full variable domain (missing parts from reference TRBV19 and TRBJ1-5): DGGITQSPKYLFRKEGQNVTLSCEQNLNHDAMYWYRQDPGQGLRLIYYSQIVNDFQKGDIAEGYSVSREKKESFPLTVTSAQKNPTAFYLCASSIPRGANQPQHFGDGTRLSIL.

The gene calls are TRBV7-2 and TRBJ2-1; no definite D call. Germline CDR1 SGHTA, CDR2 FQGNSA. Trimming left V 1 base short and J 1 base short, with 5 bases between. The CDR3 is 14 residues long. Here the CDR3 DNA reads TGTGCCAGCAGCTTAGAGTTGTCCTACAATGAGCAGTTCTTC. Translation gives CASSLELSYNEQFF.